What follows are 23 T cell receptor beta chains derived from one specimen sequenced in a study of shared clonotypes between healthy human individuals. As defined, naive CD8 cells were CD45RO-negative and positively selected for CCR7, with terminally differentiated effector memory CD45RA+ cells excluded. TCRdb keeps only in-frame clones here, not all; method: immunoSEQ multiplex PCR. The data show millions of clones, with about 93% seen just once and 1.7% held by the top ten. Material for sequencing was naive CD8+ T cells from PBMCs. These receptors originate from a man in his late teens or twenties in good health. Some clones in this sample may be carry-over from other donors' samples.

The V gene is TRBV6-5, the J gene TRBJ2-7; D might be TRBD1 (7 bases). The germline V gene has CDR1 MNHEY and CDR2 SVGAGI. V dropped 2 bases and J dropped 2 bases, with 13 bases sitting between them. CDR3 length: 15 amino acids. CDR3 amino acids: CASSYHRGLTYEQYF. The CDR3 nucleotides read TGTGCCAGCAGTTACCACAGGGGACTTACCTACGAGCAGTACTTC.

Comment on this clone: The sample carries other DNA sequences with the same CDR3. The chain carries TRBV28 and TRBJ1-5, with D tentatively TRBD1 (6 bases). The CDR3 covers 14 residues. CDR1 MDHEN and CDR2 SYDVKM come from the germline V gene. The germline V and J ends were trimmed by 3 bases and 4 bases, with 10 bases remaining between them. The CDR3 loop reads CASSLNRVNQPQHF. CDR3 bases: TGTGCCAGCAGTTTGAACAGGGTGAATCAGCCCCAGCATTTT.

The chain employs TRBV9 and TRBJ2-5; 8 nucleotides match TRBD1. The CDR3 runs to 13 residues. The junction had 5 bases not matched to a gene; V was cut back by 4 bases and J by 6 bases. Germline-derived CDR1 and CDR2 are SGDLS and YYNGEE. For the CDR3, the DNA is TGTGCCAGCAGCCAGGGGGCATCGAAGACCCAGTACTTC. This encodes CASSQGASKTQYF.

This clone has only one observation. The chain carries TRBV27 and TRBJ2-7; 9 nucleotides agree with TRBD1. CDR1 MNHEY and CDR2 SMNVEV come from the germline V gene (reference sequence). Trimming removed 5 bases from V and 0 bases from J; junction bases left unmatched: 11. CDR3 length: 17 residues. The CDR3 sequence is CASSPSRGTGLSYEQYF. The CDR3 nucleotides are TGTGCCAGCAGTCCTTCGCGGGGGACAGGGCTCTCCTACGAGCAGTACTTC.

The chain links TRBV7-3 to TRBJ2-1, with TRBD2 matching 9 bases. CDR1 and CDR2 from the germline V gene are SGHTA and FQGTGA. The CDR3 is 15 amino acids. V shed 2 bases and J 7 bases; nucleotides not matched to a gene: 6. The CDR3 reads CASSLAGTSFNEQFF. The CDR3 DNA is TGTGCCAGCAGCTTAGCCGGGACTAGCTTTAATGAGCAGTTCTTC.

The V call is TRBV5-5, the J call TRBJ2-3; D might be TRBD1 (5 bases). Germline V gene data show CDR1 as SGHKS and CDR2 as YYEKEE (reference sequence). The CDR3 sequence is 15 residues long. Trimming cost V 4 bases and J 0 bases, with 12 bases left between them. This CDR3 reads CASSLGRGSTDTQYF. Here the CDR3 DNA reads TGTGCCAGCAGCCTGGGGCGCGGTAGCACAGATACGCAGTATTTT. Together with reference TRBV5-5 and TRBJ2-3, the CDR3 gives the full variable domain: DAGVTQSPTHLIKTRGQQVTLRCSPISGHKSVSWYQQVLGQGPQFIFQYYEKEERGRGNFPDRFSARQFPNYSSELNVNALLLGDSALYLCASSLGRGSTDTQYFGPGTRLTVL.

This clone turned up a few times. The chain employs TRBV19 and TRBJ1-2; 7 nucleotides match TRBD1. Germline CDR1 is LNHDA and CDR2 is SQIVND (reference sequence). CDR3 size: 15 residues. V dropped 9 bases and J dropped 5; count of bases not matched to a gene: 15. The CDR3 loop is CASMRRGQVPYGYTF. In nucleotides, the CDR3 is TGTGCCAGCATGCGGCGCGGACAGGTTCCTTATGGCTACACCTTC.

The chain is built from TRBV14 and TRBJ2-5, with TRBD2 as a possible D gene (6 bases). Germline CDR1 is SGHDN and CDR2 is FVKESK. V was cut by 8 bases and J by 11 bases, with 24 bases left in between. The CDR3 consists of 14 residues. The CDR3 loop is CASGLGTGLREQYF. CDR3 DNA sequence: TGTGCCAGCGGGCTTGGGACGGGACTTCGAGAGCAGTACTTC.

This chain links TRBV6-5 with TRBJ1-2; TRBD1 is a possible D gene (5 bases). Germline assignment: CDR1 MNHEY and CDR2 SVGAGI. V was pared by 0 bases and J by 6 bases, with 11 bases between. The CDR3 spans 14 residues. The CDR3 bases are TGTGCCAGCAGTTACTCGGCAGGGTTTGATGGCTACACCTTC. This translates into CASSYSAGFDGYTF.

CDR3 DNA sequence: TGTGCCAGCAGTTACGGGGGGAGCGTTGACACCATATATTTT. Protein: CASSYGGSVDTIYF. The chain links TRBV6-5 to TRBJ1-3; D perhaps matches TRBD1 (5 bases). V was clipped by 2 bases and J by 8 bases, with 13 bases between them. Germline assignment: CDR1 MNHEY and CDR2 SVGAGI. The CDR3 covers 14 residues.

CDR3 sequence (DNA): TGTGCCAGCAGCCTACGGACAGGGGTTGTCGAAAAACTGTTTTTT. Its protein product is CASSLRTGVVEKLFF. This chain connects TRBV11-2 to TRBJ1-4, with 9 bases matching TRBD1. The length of the CDR3 is 15 residues. The junction had 9 bases not matched to a gene; V was cut back by 5 bases and J by 8 bases. From germline, CDR1 is SGHAT and CDR2 FQNNGV.

The chain couples TRBV21-1 to TRBJ2-1; the listed D gene, TRBD1, was not tested against the DNA. TRBV21-1 is given as a pseudogene. The CDR3 runs 13 residues. CDR3 sequence: CAGAGEGYNEQFF. CDR3 in DNA: TGTGCCGGGGCAGGGGAAGGGTACAATGAGCAGTTCTTC.

In the case of this clone: Other DNA sequences in this specimen translate into the identical CDR3. The chain uses TRBV27 and TRBJ2-1; TRBD2 might be the D (6 bases). This CDR3 comprises 15 residues. V was trimmed by 3 bases and J by 0 bases, leaving 9 bases between them. Looked up from germline, CDR1 is MNHEY and CDR2 is SMNVEV (reference sequence). The CDR3 sequence: CASSLAGSSYNEQFF. Written as DNA, the CDR3 is TGTGCCAGCAGTTTGGCCGGGAGCTCCTACAATGAGCAGTTCTTC.

The J gene is TRBJ1-4, the V gene TRBV18; no definite D call. This CDR3 is 15 amino acids long. Trimming took 2 bases from V and 7 from J, leaving 14 bases between them. Germline CDR1 and CDR2: KGHSH and LQKENI. The CDR3 sequence is CASSPGRNPGEKLFF. The CDR3 DNA is TGTGCCAGCTCACCAGGAAGGAATCCGGGTGAAAAACTGTTTTTT. Together with reference TRBV18 and TRBJ1-4, the CDR3 gives the full variable domain: NAGVMQNPRHLVRRRGQEARLRCSPMKGHSHVYWYRQLPEEGLKFMVYLQKENIIDESGMPKERFSAEFPKEGPSILRIQQVVRGDSAAYFCASSPGRNPGEKLFFGSGTQLSVL.

The CDR3 sequence is CASSFSTGELFF. The CDR3 DNA follows: TGTGCCAGCAGCTTCAGCACCGGGGAGCTGTTTTTT. This sequence joins TRBV5-4 and TRBJ2-2; D call uncertain. Deletions cut 2 bases from V and 4 bases from J, with 3 bases between. CDR1 and CDR2 (germline): SGHNT, YYREEE (reference sequence). The CDR3 has 12 residues.

The chain joins TRBV27 to TRBJ1-4, with D uncertain. Germline V gives CDR1 MNHEY, CDR2 SMNVEV (reference sequence). Deletions cut 0 bases from V and 3 bases from J, with 11 bases between. CDR3 size: 16 residues. In DNA form, the CDR3 reads TGTGCCAGCAGTTTATCGGAAATCGGGGCTAATGAAAAACTGTTTTTT. It codes for CASSLSEIGANEKLFF.

This clone was seen just once. Written as DNA, the CDR3 is TGTGCCAGCAGCAAATTGAGGAGCTATGGCTACACCTTC. Amino acid sequence: CASSKLRSYGYTF. The chain recombines TRBV28 with TRBJ1-2; D unresolved. There are 13 residues in the CDR3. CDR1 is MDHEN and CDR2 is SYDVKM in the germline V gene. V lost 6 bases and J 4 bases, leaving 12 bases between the germline ends.

The chain joins TRBV6-4 to TRBJ2-7; D not certain. The CDR3 runs 12 residues. From germline, CDR1 is MRHNA and CDR2 SNTAGT. V lost 7 bases and J 12 bases, leaving 19 bases between the germline ends. CDR3 nucleotides: TGTGCCAGCATCGCCGGCTACCCCTCGCTGTACTTC. Translating gives CASIAGYPSLYF.

The rearrangement links TRBV10-3 to TRBJ2-1; D remains unclear. Per germline, CDR1 ENHRY and CDR2 SYGVKD. V was cut by 10 bases and J by 0 bases, with 19 bases left in between. The CDR3 length is 16 residues. This CDR3 is CATARVPESSYNEQFF. The CDR3 DNA follows: TGTGCCACCGCAAGGGTGCCTGAGAGCTCCTACAATGAGCAGTTCTTC.

This chain uses TRBV4-1 with TRBJ2-7; 8 nucleotides align to TRBD1. CDR1 MGHRA and CDR2 YSYEKL come from the germline V gene. The length of the CDR3 is 15 residues. J was trimmed by 5 bases and V by 1 base; bases with no gene match: 7. For the CDR3, the DNA is TGCGCCAGCAGCCAAGCCAGGACAGGGTCCCACGAGCAGTACTTC. As protein: CASSQARTGSHEQYF.

The rearrangement uses TRBV4-3 and TRBJ2-7, with D tentatively TRBD1 (6 bases). Trimming pared 0 bases from V and 0 bases from J, leaving 12 bases between. Germline V gives CDR1 LGHNA, CDR2 YSLEER. This CDR3 is built from 16 residues. CDR3 DNA: TGCGCCAGCAGCCAAGACTGGACAGATCACTCCTACGAGCAGTACTTC. Its translation: CASSQDWTDHSYEQYF.

The V and J genes are TRBV28 and TRBJ2-7; no clear D. Germline V gene sequence: CDR1 MDHEN, CDR2 SYDVKM. This CDR3 spans 13 amino acids. V lost 3 bases, J lost 1 base, and 7 bases lay in between. The CDR3 loop is CASSFTASYEQYF. For the CDR3, the DNA is TGTGCCAGCAGTTTTACAGCTTCCTACGAGCAGTACTTC.

The rearrangement uses TRBV28 and TRBJ1-1; D is unresolved. CDR1 and CDR2 (germline): MDHEN, SYDVKM. The CDR3 contains 14 residues. Trimming removed 7 bases at V and 0 bases at J, with 12 bases between. CDR3 protein: CASNPLDMNTEAFF. In nucleotides, the CDR3 is TGTGCCAGCAACCCCCTCGACATGAACACTGAAGCTTTCTTT. Complete variable domain (other parts from reference TRBV28 and TRBJ1-1): DVKVTQSSRYLVKRTGEKVFLECVQDMDHENMFWYRQDPGLGLRLIYFSYDVKMKEKGDIPEGYSVSREKKERFSLILESASTNQTSMYLCASNPLDMNTEAFFGQGTRLTVV.